This record concerns one TCR beta chain sequence. Its target is unknown. From germline, CDR1 is SQVTM and CDR2 ANQGSEA. This CDR3 spans 16 amino acids. V lost 4 bases and J 5 bases, leaving 23 bases between the germline ends. This sample was included in a study of CD8 T cells in Susac syndrome. General study points: The greatest CD8+ clonal expansion in Susac occurred in TEMRA cells and in active patients. Total CD8+ and CD8+ TEMRA repertoires contained sixteen and five Susac-specific public clones, respectively. The study conceded that its TCR sequencing and HLA analysis involved relatively few individuals.

When the RNA was reverse transcribed, random hexamers were used with an input of about 0.5 to 1 ug. One entry per CDR3 protein results from TCRdb running MiXCR on the immunoSEQ multiplex PCR reads. The repertoire includes about 130,000 distinct CDR3 sequences, about 94% of them detected once, and approximately 0.2% sits in the top ten. The CD8+ and CD4+ T cells were negatively isolated, with the TEMRA cells enriched by FACS. The clonotype was recovered from a human donor with Susac syndrome. The J gene is TRBJ2-5, the V gene TRBV29-1; tentative D call: TRBD2 (6 bases). The sequenced sample consisted of CD8+ T cells from PBMCs. The CDR3 reads CSVVLTLARAPETQYF. CDR3 DNA sequence: TGCAGCGTTGTTCTGACACTAGCTAGGGCGCCGGAGACCCAGTACTTC.